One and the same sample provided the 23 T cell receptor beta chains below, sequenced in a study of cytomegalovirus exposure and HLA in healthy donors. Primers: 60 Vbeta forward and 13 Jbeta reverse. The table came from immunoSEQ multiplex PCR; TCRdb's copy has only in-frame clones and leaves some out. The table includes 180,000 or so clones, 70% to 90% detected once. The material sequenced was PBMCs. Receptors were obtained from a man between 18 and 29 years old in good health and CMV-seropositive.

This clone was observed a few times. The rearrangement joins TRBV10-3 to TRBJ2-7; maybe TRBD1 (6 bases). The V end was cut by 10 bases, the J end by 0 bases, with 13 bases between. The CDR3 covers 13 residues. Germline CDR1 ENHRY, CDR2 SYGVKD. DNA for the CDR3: TGTGCCACCTACAGGGAGAGCTCCTACGAGCAGTACTTC. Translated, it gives CATYRESSYEQYF.

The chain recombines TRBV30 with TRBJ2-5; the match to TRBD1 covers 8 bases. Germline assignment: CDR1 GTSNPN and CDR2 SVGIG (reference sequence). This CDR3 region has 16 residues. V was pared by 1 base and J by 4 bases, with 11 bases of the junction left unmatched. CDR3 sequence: CAWSEEWTGRGETQYF. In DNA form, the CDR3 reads TGTGCCTGGAGTGAAGAATGGACAGGGCGAGGAGAGACCCAGTACTTC.

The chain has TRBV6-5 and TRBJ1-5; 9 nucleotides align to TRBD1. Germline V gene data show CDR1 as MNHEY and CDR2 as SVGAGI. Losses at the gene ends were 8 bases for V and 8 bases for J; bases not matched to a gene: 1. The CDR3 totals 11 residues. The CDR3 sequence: CASGTGKPQHF. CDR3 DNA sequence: TGTGCCAGCGGGACAGGGAAGCCCCAGCATTTT.

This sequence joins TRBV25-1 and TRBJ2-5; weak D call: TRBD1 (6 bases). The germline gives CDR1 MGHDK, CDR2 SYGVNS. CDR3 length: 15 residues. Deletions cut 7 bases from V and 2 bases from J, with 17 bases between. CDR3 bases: TGTGCCAGCAAAGGCAGGGGCGCGAGGCAAGAGACCCAGTACTTC. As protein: CASKGRGARQETQYF.

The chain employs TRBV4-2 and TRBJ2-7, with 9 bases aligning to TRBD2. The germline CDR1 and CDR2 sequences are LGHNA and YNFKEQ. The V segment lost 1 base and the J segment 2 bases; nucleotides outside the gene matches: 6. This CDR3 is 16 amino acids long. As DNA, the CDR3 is TGTGCCAGCAGCCAAGGAGGGGCTAGCGGGGCCTACGAGCAGTACTTC. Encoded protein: CASSQGGASGAYEQYF.

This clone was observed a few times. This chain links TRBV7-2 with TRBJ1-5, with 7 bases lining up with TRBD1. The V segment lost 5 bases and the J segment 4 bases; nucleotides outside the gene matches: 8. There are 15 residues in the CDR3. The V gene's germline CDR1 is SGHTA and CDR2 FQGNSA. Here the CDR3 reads CASSLMGDRNQPQHF. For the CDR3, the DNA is TGTGCCAGCAGCCTCATGGGGGACAGAAATCAGCCCCAGCATTTT.

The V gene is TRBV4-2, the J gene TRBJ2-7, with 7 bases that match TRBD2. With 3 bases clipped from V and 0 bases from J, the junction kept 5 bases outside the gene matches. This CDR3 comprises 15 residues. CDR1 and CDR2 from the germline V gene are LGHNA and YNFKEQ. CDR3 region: CASSQERGSSYEQYF. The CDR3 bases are TGTGCCAGCAGCCAGGAGCGGGGAAGCTCCTACGAGCAGTACTTC.

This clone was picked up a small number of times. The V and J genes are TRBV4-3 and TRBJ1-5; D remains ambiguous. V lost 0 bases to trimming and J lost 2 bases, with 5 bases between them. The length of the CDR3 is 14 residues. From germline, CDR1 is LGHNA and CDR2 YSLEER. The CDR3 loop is CASSQDPGNQPQHF. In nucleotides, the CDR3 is TGCGCCAGCAGCCAAGACCCCGGCAATCAGCCCCAGCATTTT.

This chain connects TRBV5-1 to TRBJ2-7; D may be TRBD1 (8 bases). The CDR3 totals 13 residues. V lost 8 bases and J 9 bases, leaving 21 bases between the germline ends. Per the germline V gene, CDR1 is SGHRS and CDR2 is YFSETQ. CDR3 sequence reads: CASNGQGGDRQYF. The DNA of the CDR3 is TGCGCCAGTAATGGACAGGGAGGGGATCGGCAGTACTTC.

This CDR3 reads CASSARTSGGVRDGKYQETQYF. CDR3 bases: TGTGCCAGCAGCGCACGGACTAGCGGGGGGGTGCGGGATGGGAAGTACCAAGAGACCCAGTACTTC. The rearrangement joins TRBV13 to TRBJ2-5; 15 bases line up with TRBD2. The length of the CDR3 is 22 residues. V lost 5 bases to trimming and J lost 0 bases; unmatched junction nucleotides: 19. CDR1 PRHDT and CDR2 FYEKMQ come from the germline V gene (reference sequence).

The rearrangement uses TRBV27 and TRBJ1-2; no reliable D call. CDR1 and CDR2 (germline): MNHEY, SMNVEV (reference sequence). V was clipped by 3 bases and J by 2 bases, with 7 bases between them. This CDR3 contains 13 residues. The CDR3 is CASSFSRNYGYTF. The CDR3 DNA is TGTGCCAGCAGTTTTTCCAGAAACTATGGCTACACCTTC.

The CDR3 coding sequence is TGTGCCAGCAGCTTAGATCCCGGTGCAGGGAGGCCCTACGAGCAGTACTTC. This translates into CASSLDPGAGRPYEQYF. This rearrangement joins TRBV11-2 to TRBJ2-7; a weak D match, TRBD2 (6 bases). Trimming pared 0 bases from V and 2 bases from J, leaving 17 bases between. This CDR3 is built from 17 residues. Looked up from germline, CDR1 is SGHAT and CDR2 is FQNNGV.

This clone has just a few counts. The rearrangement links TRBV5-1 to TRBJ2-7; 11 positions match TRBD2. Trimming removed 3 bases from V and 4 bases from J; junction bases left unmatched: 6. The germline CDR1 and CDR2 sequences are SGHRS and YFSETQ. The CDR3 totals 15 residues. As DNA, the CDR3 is TGCGCCAGCAGCTCGGGACTAGCGGACGCGTACGAGCAGTACTTC. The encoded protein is CASSSGLADAYEQYF.

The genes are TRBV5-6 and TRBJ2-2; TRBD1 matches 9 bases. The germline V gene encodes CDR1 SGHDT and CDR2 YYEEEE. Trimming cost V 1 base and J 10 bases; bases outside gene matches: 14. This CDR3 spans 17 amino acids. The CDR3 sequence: CASSLQTGGQRKTELFF. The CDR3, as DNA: TGTGCCAGCAGCTTGCAGACAGGGGGACAAAGGAAAACGGAGCTGTTTTTT.

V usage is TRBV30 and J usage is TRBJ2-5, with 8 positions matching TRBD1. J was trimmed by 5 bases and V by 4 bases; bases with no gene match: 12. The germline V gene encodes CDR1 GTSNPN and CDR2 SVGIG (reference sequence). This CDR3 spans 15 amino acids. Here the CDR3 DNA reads TGTGCCTGGATCCGAAGGACAGGGCTTAGGGAGACCCAGTACTTC. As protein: CAWIRRTGLRETQYF.

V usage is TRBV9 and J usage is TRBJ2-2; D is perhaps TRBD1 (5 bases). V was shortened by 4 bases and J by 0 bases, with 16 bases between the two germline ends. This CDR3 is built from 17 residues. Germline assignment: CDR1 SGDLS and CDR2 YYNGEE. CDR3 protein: CASSPPLRTSNTGELFF. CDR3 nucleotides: TGTGCCAGCAGCCCACCCTTGAGGACATCGAACACCGGGGAGCTGTTTTTT.

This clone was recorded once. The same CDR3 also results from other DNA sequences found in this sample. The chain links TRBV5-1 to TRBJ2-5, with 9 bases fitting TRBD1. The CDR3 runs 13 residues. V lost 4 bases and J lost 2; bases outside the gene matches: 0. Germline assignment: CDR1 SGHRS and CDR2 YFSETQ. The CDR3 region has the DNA TGCGCCAGCAGCGGACAGGGGCAAGAGACCCAGTACTTC. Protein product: CASSGQGQETQYF.

For the CDR3, the DNA is TGTGCCAGCAGCCGGACAGGGTCCTCATCCTCTGGGGCCAACGTCCTGACTTTC. Its protein is CASSRTGSSSSGANVLTF. The chain carries TRBV7-6 and TRBJ2-6; TRBD1 matches at 8 bases. Unmatched junction bases numbered 9, after V lost 5 bases and J lost 0 bases. This CDR3 spans 18 amino acids. Per germline, CDR1 SGHVS and CDR2 FNYEAQ.

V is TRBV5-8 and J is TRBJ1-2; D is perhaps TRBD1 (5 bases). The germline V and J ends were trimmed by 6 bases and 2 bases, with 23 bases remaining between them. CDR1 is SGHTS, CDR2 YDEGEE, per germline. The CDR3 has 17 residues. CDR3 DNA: TGTGCCAGCACCCCAACTGGAAGGCAGGGTAGGAACTATGGCTACACCTTC. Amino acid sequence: CASTPTGRQGRNYGYTF.

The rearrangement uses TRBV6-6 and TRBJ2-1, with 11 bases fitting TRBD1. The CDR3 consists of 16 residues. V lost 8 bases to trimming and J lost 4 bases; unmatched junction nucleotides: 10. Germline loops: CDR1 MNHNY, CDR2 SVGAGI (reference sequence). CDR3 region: CASGPPGQGVYNEQFF. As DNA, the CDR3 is TGTGCCAGCGGACCACCGGGACAGGGGGTATACAATGAGCAGTTCTTC.

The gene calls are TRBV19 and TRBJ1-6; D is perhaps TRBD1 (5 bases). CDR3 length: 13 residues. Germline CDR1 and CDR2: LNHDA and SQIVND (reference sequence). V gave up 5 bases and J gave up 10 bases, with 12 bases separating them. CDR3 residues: CASSDQGGSPLHF. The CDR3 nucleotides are TGTGCCAGTAGTGACCAGGGAGGATCACCCCTCCACTTT.

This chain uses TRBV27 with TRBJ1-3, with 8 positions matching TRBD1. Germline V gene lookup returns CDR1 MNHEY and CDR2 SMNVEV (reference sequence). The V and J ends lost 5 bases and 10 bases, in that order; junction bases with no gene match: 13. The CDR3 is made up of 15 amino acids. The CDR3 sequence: CASSPYGNQGATIYF. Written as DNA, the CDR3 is TGTGCCAGCAGTCCATACGGAAACCAGGGGGCGACCATATATTTT.

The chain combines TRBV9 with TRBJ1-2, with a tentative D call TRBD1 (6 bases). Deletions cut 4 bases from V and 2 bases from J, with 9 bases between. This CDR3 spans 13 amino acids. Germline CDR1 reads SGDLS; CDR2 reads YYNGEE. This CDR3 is CASSFGTNYGYTF. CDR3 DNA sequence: TGTGCCAGCAGCTTCGGGACAAACTATGGCTACACCTTC.